These 9 T cell receptor beta chains originate from one sample sequenced in a study of identical twins. TCRdb re-analysed the 5' RACE reads in MiXCR, keeping a single row per CDR3 protein. This table has a few hundred thousand distinct CDR3 sequences, 20% to 30% appearing once. These data also featured in a second study, about T cells expressing NK-cell markers.

Sequences were obtained from CD4+ T cells sorted from blood. These receptors were taken from a woman under 30 in good health.

The chain joins TRBV20-1 to TRBJ2-1; TRBD2 agrees at 14 bases. V gave up 6 bases and J gave up 5 bases; unmatched junction bases: 6. The CDR3 runs to 15 residues. The V gene's germline CDR1 is DFQATT and CDR2 SNEGSKA (reference sequence). The CDR3 region is CSAGLAGGWNNEQFF. The DNA for the CDR3 is TGCAGTGCCGGACTAGCGGGAGGCTGGAACAATGAGCAGTTCTTC.

This clonotype was counted between two and nine times. The rearrangement uses TRBV7-8 and TRBJ2-7, with 10 bases matching TRBD1. The trim removed 5 bases at V and 7 bases at J, leaving 14 bases unmatched. Germline V CDR1 and CDR2: SGHVS, FQNEAQ. The CDR3 consists of 16 residues. The CDR3, as DNA: TGTGCCAGCAGCCAAGATGTGGGACAGGGGATGGGGGAGCAGTACTTC. It is translated as CASSQDVGQGMGEQYF.

The genes are TRBV3-1 and TRBJ2-5; D possibly corresponds to TRBD1 (6 bases). This CDR3 region has 14 residues. V lost 4 bases, J lost 3 bases, and 12 bases lay in between. Looked up from germline, CDR1 is LGHDT and CDR2 is YNNKEL (reference sequence). This chain's CDR3 is CASSPRTAKETQYF. The CDR3 DNA is TGTGCCAGCAGCCCTAGGACAGCCAAAGAGACCCAGTACTTC.

The chain joins TRBV9 to TRBJ2-1; TRBD2 aligns across 10 bases. V was clipped by 3 bases and J by 8 bases; unmatched bases: 14. The CDR3 contains 17 residues. Germline-derived CDR1 and CDR2 are SGDLS and YYNGEE. The chain's CDR3 is CASSEGSSGGRVDEQFF. The DNA for the CDR3 is TGTGCCAGCAGCGAGGGTTCTAGCGGGGGTAGGGTGGATGAGCAGTTCTTC. The full variable domain, its missing parts supplied by reference TRBV9 and TRBJ2-1, is DSGVTQTPKHLITATGQRVTLRCSPRSGDLSVYWYQQSLDQGLQFLIQYYNGEERAKGNILERFSAQQFPDLHSELNLSSLELGDSALYFCASSEGSSGGRVDEQFFGPGTRLTVL.

This clonotype was seen a handful of times. The J gene is TRBJ1-3, the V gene TRBV11-3, with D hard to call. Germline V gives CDR1 SGHNT, CDR2 YENEEA. The CDR3 length is 9 residues. The V and J ends lost 6 bases and 8 bases respectively, with 2 bases between them. The CDR3 nucleotides read TGTGCCAGCAGGGACACCATATATTTT. Encoded protein: CASRDTIYF.

V and J are TRBV11-2 and TRBJ2-7; TRBD1 or TRBD2 may be the D gene (5 bases each). The CDR3 is 14 residues long. Germline CDR1 SGHAT, CDR2 FQNNGV. V was clipped by 7 bases and J by 5 bases, with 18 bases between them. The CDR3 is CASTLAWGSNEQYF. The CDR3 region has the DNA TGTGCCAGCACCCTAGCATGGGGGTCCAACGAGCAGTACTTC.

The chain uses TRBV20-1 and TRBJ2-1; 13 bases map to TRBD2. This CDR3 has 14 residues. Germline CDR1 and CDR2: DFQATT and SNEGSKA (reference sequence). The V segment lost 5 bases and the J segment 8 bases; nucleotides outside the gene matches: 6. CDR3 in DNA: TGCAGTGCTGCGAGGACTAGCGGGGGATATGAGCAGTTCTTC. It encodes CSAARTSGGYEQFF.

This clonotype was seen a handful of times. The chain is built from TRBV29-1 and TRBJ2-2; no clear D. Germline values: CDR1 SQVTM, CDR2 ANQGSEA. The CDR3 has 13 residues. The V and J ends lost 5 bases and 1 base respectively, with 8 bases between them. DNA of the CDR3: TGCAGCGTTCGCAAGATGAACACCGGGGAGCTGTTTTTT. Its protein is CSVRKMNTGELFF.

This clonotype was picked up a small number of times. The V and J genes are TRBV14 and TRBJ2-1, with 10 bases fitting TRBD2. The CDR3 length is 14 residues. CDR1 SGHDN and CDR2 FVKESK come from the germline V gene. Unmatched junction bases numbered 3, after V lost 2 bases and J lost 8 bases. DNA of the CDR3: TGTGCCAGCAGCCAACTAGCGGGAGTCCATGAGCAGTTCTTC. Its protein is CASSQLAGVHEQFF.